The 19 T cell receptor beta chains below all came from one sample that was sequenced in a study of shared clonotypes between healthy human individuals. Only in-frame clones appear in the TCRdb table, and some are missing; sequencing was by immunoSEQ multiplex PCR. Of around 560,000 clones in the sample, 95% were seen once. Terminally differentiated effector memory CD45RA+ cells were excluded by CCR7 positive selection of CD45RO-negative cells. Sequenced: naive CD8+ T cells sorted from blood. These receptor sequences come from a woman aged 25 to 39 in good health.

The CDR3 protein is CASSSRRTEAFF. CDR3 nucleotide sequence: TGTGCCAGCAGTTCAAGGCGGACTGAAGCTTTCTTT. V and J are TRBV7-9 and TRBJ1-1; no firm D call. The CDR3 is made up of 12 amino acids. V shed 6 bases and J shed 5 bases, with 10 bases lying between them. The germline V gene has CDR1 SEHNR and CDR2 FQNEAQ (reference sequence).

The V call is TRBV5-5, the J call TRBJ2-2; 8 positions agree with TRBD1. V dropped 5 bases and J dropped 3; count of bases not matched to a gene: 9. CDR1 is SGHKS and CDR2 is YYEKEE in the germline V gene (reference sequence). There are 16 residues in the CDR3. The DNA for the CDR3 is TGTGCCAGCAGTCCTCCTAGGACAGGGCACACCGGGGAGCTGTTTTTT. This translates into CASSPPRTGHTGELFF.

This chain connects TRBV11-2 to TRBJ1-5; the D gene is possibly TRBD1 (5 bases). CDR3 length: 15 residues. The V and J ends lost 5 bases and 1 base respectively, with 12 bases between them. Germline CDR1 reads SGHAT; CDR2 reads FQNNGV. The CDR3 sequence is CASSPSGGSNQPQHF. The CDR3 nucleotides are TGTGCCAGCAGCCCGTCGGGGGGGAGCAATCAGCCCCAGCATTTT.

The J gene is TRBJ2-3, the V gene TRBV7-9; 11 bases align to TRBD2. The V gene's germline CDR1 is SEHNR and CDR2 FQNEAQ (reference sequence). The length of the CDR3 is 16 residues. Trimming cost V 5 bases and J 2 bases; bases outside gene matches: 6. The CDR3 bases are TGTGCCAGCAGCGGCGGGACTAGCGGTCTCACAGATACGCAGTATTTT. Protein: CASSGGTSGLTDTQYF.

This clone was seen just once. The V gene is TRBV5-6, the J gene TRBJ1-1; TRBD1 matches 7 bases. V lost 0 bases, J lost 5 bases, and 7 bases stayed unmatched. CDR1 is SGHDT and CDR2 is YYEEEE in the germline V gene. The CDR3 is 15 residues long. CDR3 loop: CASSLDRTGYTEAFF. Written as DNA, the CDR3 is TGTGCCAGCAGCTTGGACAGGACAGGATATACTGAAGCTTTCTTT.

The V and J genes are TRBV5-4 and TRBJ2-5; D remains unclear. V lost 0 bases and J 0 bases, leaving 9 bases between the germline ends. The CDR3 totals 15 residues. Germline V gene lookup returns CDR1 SGHNT and CDR2 YYREEE (reference sequence). CDR3 sequence reads: CASSLGTANQETQYF. The CDR3 DNA is TGTGCCAGCAGCTTGGGGACCGCTAACCAAGAGACCCAGTACTTC.

V and J are TRBV25-1 and TRBJ2-2, with no clear D. The CDR3 is 12 amino acids. The germline CDR1 and CDR2 sequences are MGHDK and SYGVNS. V dropped 4 bases and J dropped 3 bases, with 3 bases sitting between them. DNA for the CDR3: TGTGCCAGCAGTGTCTACACCGGGGAGCTGTTTTTT. Translation: CASSVYTGELFF.

V is TRBV9 and J is TRBJ2-1; D is undetermined. The CDR3 covers 14 residues. CDR1 and CDR2 from the germline V gene are SGDLS and YYNGEE. V was clipped by 0 bases and J by 5 bases, with 9 bases between them. In DNA form, the CDR3 reads TGTGCCAGCAGCGTAGGCACCGACGACAATGAGCAGTTCTTC. This sequence encodes CASSVGTDDNEQFF.

The chain has TRBV29-1 and TRBJ2-1; 9 bases fit TRBD2. V trimming: 8 bases; J trimming: 9 bases; junction bases outside the gene matches: 11. The CDR3 contains 13 residues. CDR1 SQVTM and CDR2 ANQGSEA come from the germline V gene. The CDR3 sequence: CSMRLADVGEQFF. CDR3 nucleotide sequence: TGCAGCATGCGACTAGCGGACGTGGGTGAGCAGTTCTTC.

The chain carries TRBV9 and TRBJ1-1; tentatively, D is TRBD1 (5 bases). The V end was cut by 1 base, the J end by 7 bases, with 14 bases between. The CDR3 sequence is 14 residues long. CDR1 and CDR2 (germline): SGDLS, YYNGEE. CDR3 amino acids: CASSVTRAGLEAFF. DNA of the CDR3: TGTGCCAGCAGCGTAACTCGGGCAGGGCTTGAAGCTTTCTTT.

The genes are TRBV28 and TRBJ1-1; D gene unclear. V lost 6 bases to trimming and J lost 1 base, with 9 bases between them. CDR3 size: 13 residues. The germline V gene encodes CDR1 MDHEN and CDR2 SYDVKM. CDR3 loop: CASRAEGNTEAFF. CDR3 nucleotides: TGTGCCAGCAGGGCCGAGGGGAACACTGAAGCTTTCTTT.

The chain uses TRBV6-5 and TRBJ1-5; D gene ambiguous. Germline V gene data show CDR1 as MNHEY and CDR2 as SVGAGI. The CDR3 is 15 amino acids. V was clipped by 6 bases and J by 0 bases, with 12 bases between them. The CDR3 is CASSPLIHSNQPQHF. The CDR3 DNA reads TGTGCCAGCAGCCCCCTCATCCATAGCAATCAGCCCCAGCATTTT.

The V and J genes are TRBV5-6 and TRBJ2-1; TRBD1 matches at 7 bases. Germline assignment: CDR1 SGHDT and CDR2 YYEEEE. V was pared by 0 bases and J by 4 bases, with 7 bases of the junction left unmatched. The CDR3 consists of 16 residues. CDR3 amino acids: CASSLALWDRYNEQFF. CDR3 DNA sequence: TGTGCCAGCAGCTTGGCTCTTTGGGACAGATACAATGAGCAGTTCTTC.

This rearrangement joins TRBV5-8 to TRBJ1-5, with a weak D call TRBD1 (5 bases). This CDR3 region has 12 residues. Germline V lookup: CDR1 SGHTS, CDR2 YDEGEE. Trimming took 10 bases from V and 5 from J, leaving 13 bases between them. The CDR3 is CAGQGLDQPQHF. The CDR3 DNA follows: TGTGCCGGGCAGGGCCTTGATCAGCCCCAGCATTTT.

V usage is TRBV13 and J usage is TRBJ2-1; TRBD2 matches 13 bases. CDR1 and CDR2 from the germline V gene are PRHDT and FYEKMQ (reference sequence). V was pared by 4 bases and J by 13 bases, with 4 bases of the junction left unmatched. CDR3 length: 13 residues. CDR3 sequence (DNA): TGTGCCAGCAGCTCAGGACTAGCGGGAGTTCAGTTCTTC. Encoded protein: CASSSGLAGVQFF.

This clone was observed once. This rearrangement joins TRBV5-1 to TRBJ2-3; D is perhaps TRBD2 (5 bases). Germline V lookup: CDR1 SGHRS, CDR2 YFSETQ. V was pared by 2 bases and J by 0 bases, with 19 bases between. The CDR3 extends over 18 amino acids. CDR3 in DNA: TGCGCCAGCAGCTTTGGTACGAGGGAAACTCTCAGCACAGATACGCAGTATTTT. Translation gives CASSFGTRETLSTDTQYF.

This sequence joins TRBV27 and TRBJ1-2; 7 nucleotides match TRBD1. Germline V gives CDR1 MNHEY, CDR2 SMNVEV (reference sequence). Trimming at V came to 8 bases and at J to 8 bases, leaving 11 bases not matched to a gene. The CDR3 is made up of 13 amino acids. The CDR3 DNA is TGTGCCAGCCGGCCCTTTCAGGGGGGCGGCTACACCTTC. It codes for CASRPFQGGGYTF.

Only one count was recorded for this clone. The rearrangement uses TRBV4-1 and TRBJ1-4; D is unresolved. Germline-derived CDR1 and CDR2 are MGHRA and YSYEKL. V dropped 4 bases and J dropped 0 bases, with 15 bases sitting between them. This CDR3 spans 17 amino acids. The CDR3 sequence is CASSPIGYGATNEKLFF. CDR3 DNA sequence: TGCGCCAGCAGCCCTATCGGTTACGGTGCAACTAATGAAAAACTGTTTTTT.

The V call is TRBV2, the J call TRBJ2-5; D is unresolved. The CDR3 contains 10 residues. The germline V and J ends were trimmed by 7 bases and 4 bases, with 4 bases remaining between them. Germline CDR1 SNHLY, CDR2 FYNNEI. The CDR3 DNA reads as TGTGCCAGCACCCCAGAGACCCAGTACTTC. This sequence encodes CASTPETQYF.